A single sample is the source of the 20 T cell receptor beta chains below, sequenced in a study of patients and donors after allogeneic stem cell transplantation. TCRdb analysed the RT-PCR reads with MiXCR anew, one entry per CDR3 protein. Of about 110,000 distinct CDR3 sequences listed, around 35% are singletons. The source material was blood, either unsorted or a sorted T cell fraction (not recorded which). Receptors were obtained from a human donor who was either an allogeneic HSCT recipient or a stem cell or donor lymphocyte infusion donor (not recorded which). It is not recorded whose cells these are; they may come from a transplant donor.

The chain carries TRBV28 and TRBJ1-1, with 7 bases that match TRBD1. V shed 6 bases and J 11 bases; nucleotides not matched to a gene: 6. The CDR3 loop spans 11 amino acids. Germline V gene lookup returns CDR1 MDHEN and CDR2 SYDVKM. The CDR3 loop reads CASSQTGKAFF. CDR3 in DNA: TGTGCCAGCAGCCAGACAGGGAAGGCTTTCTTT. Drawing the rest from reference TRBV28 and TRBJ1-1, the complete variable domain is DVKVTQSSRYLVKRTGEKVFLECVQDMDHENMFWYRQDPGLGLRLIYFSYDVKMKEKGDIPEGYSVSREKKERFSLILESASTNQTSMYLCASSQTGKAFFGQGTRLTVV.

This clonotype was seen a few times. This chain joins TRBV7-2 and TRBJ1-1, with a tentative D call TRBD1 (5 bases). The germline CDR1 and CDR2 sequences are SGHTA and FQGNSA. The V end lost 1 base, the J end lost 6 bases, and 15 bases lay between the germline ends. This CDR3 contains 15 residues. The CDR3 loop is CASSLEGPRGPEAFF. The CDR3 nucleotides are TGTGCCAGCAGCTTAGAAGGGCCAAGGGGCCCTGAAGCTTTCTTT.

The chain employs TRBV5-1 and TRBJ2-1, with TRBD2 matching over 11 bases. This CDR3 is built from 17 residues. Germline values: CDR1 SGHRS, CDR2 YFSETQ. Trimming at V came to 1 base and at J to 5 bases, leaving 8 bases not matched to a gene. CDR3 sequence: CASSLPPLAGANNEQFF. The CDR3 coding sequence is TGCGCCAGCAGCTTGCCACCACTAGCGGGAGCGAACAATGAGCAGTTCTTC.

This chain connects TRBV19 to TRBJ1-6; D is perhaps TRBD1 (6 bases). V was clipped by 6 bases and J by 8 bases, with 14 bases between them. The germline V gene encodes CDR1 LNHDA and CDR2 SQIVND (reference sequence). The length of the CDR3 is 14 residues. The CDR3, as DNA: TGTGCCAGTAGCATACAGGGTGTCCATTCACCCCTCCACTTT. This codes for CASSIQGVHSPLHF.

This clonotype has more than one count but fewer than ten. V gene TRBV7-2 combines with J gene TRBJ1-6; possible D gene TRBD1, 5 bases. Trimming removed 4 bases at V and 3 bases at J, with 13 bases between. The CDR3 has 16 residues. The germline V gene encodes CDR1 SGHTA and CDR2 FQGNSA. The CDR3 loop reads CASSSSRGDYNSPLHF. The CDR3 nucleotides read TGTGCCAGCAGCTCCTCGAGGGGCGACTATAATTCACCCCTCCACTTT.

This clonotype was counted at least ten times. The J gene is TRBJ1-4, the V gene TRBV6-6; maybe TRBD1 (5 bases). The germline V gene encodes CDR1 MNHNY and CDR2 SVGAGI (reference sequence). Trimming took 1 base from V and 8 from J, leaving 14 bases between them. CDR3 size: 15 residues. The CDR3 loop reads CASSYFAGRDEKLFF. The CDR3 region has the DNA TGTGCCAGCAGTTACTTTGCGGGGAGGGACGAAAAACTGTTTTTT.

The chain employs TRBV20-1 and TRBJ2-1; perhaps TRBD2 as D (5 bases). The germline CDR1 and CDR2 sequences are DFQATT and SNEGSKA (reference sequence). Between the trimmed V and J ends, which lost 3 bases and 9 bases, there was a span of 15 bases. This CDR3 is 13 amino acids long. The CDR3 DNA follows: TGCAGTGCTAGCGGACTTACCGAAAGTGAGCAGTTCTTC. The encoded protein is CSASGLTESEQFF.

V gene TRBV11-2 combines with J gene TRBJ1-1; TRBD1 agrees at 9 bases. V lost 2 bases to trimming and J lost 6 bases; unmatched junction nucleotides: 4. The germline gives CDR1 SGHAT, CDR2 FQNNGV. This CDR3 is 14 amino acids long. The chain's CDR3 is CASSLWDRASEAFF. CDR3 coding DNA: TGTGCCAGCAGCTTATGGGACAGGGCATCTGAAGCTTTCTTT.

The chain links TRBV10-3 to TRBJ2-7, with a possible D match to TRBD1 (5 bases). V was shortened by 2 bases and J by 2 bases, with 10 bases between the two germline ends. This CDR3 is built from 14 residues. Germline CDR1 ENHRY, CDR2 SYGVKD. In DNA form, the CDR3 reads TGTGCCATCAGTGAGGGGCAGGGTGCCTACGAGCAGTACTTC. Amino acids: CAISEGQGAYEQYF.

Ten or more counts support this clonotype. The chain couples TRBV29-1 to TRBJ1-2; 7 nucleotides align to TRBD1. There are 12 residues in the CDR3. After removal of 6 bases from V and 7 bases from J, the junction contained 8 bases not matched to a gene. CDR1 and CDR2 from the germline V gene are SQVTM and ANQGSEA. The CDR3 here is CSVTTGIGGYTF. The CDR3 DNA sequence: TGCAGCGTAACGACAGGGATTGGTGGCTACACCTTC.

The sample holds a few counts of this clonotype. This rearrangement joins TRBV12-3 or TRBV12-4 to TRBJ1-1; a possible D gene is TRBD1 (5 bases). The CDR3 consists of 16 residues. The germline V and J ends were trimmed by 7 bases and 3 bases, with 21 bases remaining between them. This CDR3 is CASTARRGDKDTEAFF. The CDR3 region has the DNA TGTGCCAGCACCGCTCGTAGGGGCGATAAGGACACTGAAGCTTTCTTT.

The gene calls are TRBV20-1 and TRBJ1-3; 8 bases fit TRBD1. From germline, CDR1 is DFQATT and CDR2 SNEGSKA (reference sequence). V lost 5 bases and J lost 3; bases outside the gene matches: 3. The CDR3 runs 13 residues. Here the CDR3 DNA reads TGCAGTGCTCAGGGGGCTGGTGGAAACACCATATATTTT. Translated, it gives CSAQGAGGNTIYF.

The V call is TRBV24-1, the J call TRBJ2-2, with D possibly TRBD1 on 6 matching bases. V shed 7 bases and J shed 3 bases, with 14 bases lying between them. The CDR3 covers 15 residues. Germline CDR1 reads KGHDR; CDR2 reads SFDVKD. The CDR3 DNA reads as TGTGCCACCAGACAGGGTCGTAGGGACACCGGGGAGCTGTTTTTT. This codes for CATRQGRRDTGELFF.

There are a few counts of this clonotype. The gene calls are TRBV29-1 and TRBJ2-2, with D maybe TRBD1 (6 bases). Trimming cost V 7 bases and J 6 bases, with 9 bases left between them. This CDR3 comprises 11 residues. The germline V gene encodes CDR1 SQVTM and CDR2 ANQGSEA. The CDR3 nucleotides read TGCAGCGCCAGGGGAGCCGGGGAGCTGTTTTTT. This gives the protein CSARGAGELFF.

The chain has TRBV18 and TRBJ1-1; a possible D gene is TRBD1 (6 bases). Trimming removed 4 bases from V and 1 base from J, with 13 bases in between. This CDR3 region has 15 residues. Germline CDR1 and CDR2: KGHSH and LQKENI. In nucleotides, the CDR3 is TGTGCCAGCTCACTCCTGGACAGAGCGAACACTGAAGCTTTCTTT. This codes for CASSLLDRANTEAFF. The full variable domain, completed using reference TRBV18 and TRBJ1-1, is NAGVMQNPRHLVRRRGQEARLRCSPMKGHSHVYWYRQLPEEGLKFMVYLQKENIIDESGMPKERFSAEFPKEGPSILRIQQVVRGDSAAYFCASSLLDRANTEAFFGQGTRLTVV.

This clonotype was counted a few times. CDR3 protein: CASSLVGTRTNNEQFF. In nucleotides, the CDR3 is TGTGCCAGCAGCTTAGTCGGGACTAGGACGAACAATGAGCAGTTCTTC. V and J are TRBV7-2 and TRBJ2-1; TRBD2 matches at 8 bases. V lost 1 base, J lost 5 bases, and 7 bases stayed unmatched. The CDR3 contains 16 residues. Germline V gives CDR1 SGHTA, CDR2 FQGNSA.

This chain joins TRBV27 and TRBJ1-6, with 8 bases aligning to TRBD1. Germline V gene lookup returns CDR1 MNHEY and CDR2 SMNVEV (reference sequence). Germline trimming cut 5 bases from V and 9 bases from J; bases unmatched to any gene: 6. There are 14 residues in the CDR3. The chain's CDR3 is CASSADRAGSPLHF. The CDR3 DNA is TGTGCCAGCAGTGCGGACAGGGCAGGTTCACCCCTCCACTTT.

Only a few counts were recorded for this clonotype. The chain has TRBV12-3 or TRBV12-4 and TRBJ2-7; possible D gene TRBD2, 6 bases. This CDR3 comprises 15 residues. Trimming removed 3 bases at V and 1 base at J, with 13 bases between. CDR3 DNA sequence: TGTGCCAGCAGTTTCAGGCGGGGCCAGTCCTACGAGCAGTACTTC. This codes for CASSFRRGQSYEQYF.

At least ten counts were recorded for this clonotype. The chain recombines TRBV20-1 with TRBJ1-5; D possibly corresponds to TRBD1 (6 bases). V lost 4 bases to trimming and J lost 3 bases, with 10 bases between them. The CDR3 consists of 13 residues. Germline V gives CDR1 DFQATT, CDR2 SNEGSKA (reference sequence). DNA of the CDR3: TGCAGTGCTATACGGGACACCAATCAGCCCCAGCATTTT. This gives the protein CSAIRDTNQPQHF.

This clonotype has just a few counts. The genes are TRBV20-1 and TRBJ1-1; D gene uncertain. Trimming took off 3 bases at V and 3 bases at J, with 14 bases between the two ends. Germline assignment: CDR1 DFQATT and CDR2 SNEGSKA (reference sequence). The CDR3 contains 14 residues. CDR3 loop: CSARDRLGHTEAFF. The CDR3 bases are TGCAGTGCTAGGGACCGCCTGGGTCACACTGAAGCTTTCTTT.